This T cell receptor (beta chain) was identified during a study of post-analysis software for immune sequencing data. V dropped 0 bases and J dropped 6 bases, with 19 bases sitting between them. The CDR3 length is 16 residues. Germline V CDR1 and CDR2: SGDLS, YYNGEE. Carried by the TCR beta cDNA libraries were unique molecular identifiers. Roughly 0.5 million cDNA molecules were obtained from around 0.96 to 9.9 million T cells. MiXCR, run by TCRdb on the PCR reads, gives a single entry per CDR3 protein. The data hold some 800,000 distinct CDR3 sequences, with approximately 44% observed a single time. As to this clonotype: Its antigen is undetermined.

Study-level points and caveats: Roughly 5 TRBV segments, TRBV5-6, TRBV5-1 and TRBV20-1 among them, were found more frequent in patients than controls. Normalized Chao1 diversity was significantly reduced in patients versus controls.

V gene TRBV9 combines with J gene TRBJ2-7; D possibly uses TRBD1 or TRBD2 (5 bases each). Sample: blood. The sequence came from a girl aged 5 to 17 with multiple sclerosis. CDR3: CASSVEGSPGPLEQYF. The CDR3 nucleotides read TGTGCCAGCAGCGTAGAAGGGAGTCCAGGGCCCCTCGAGCAGTACTTC.